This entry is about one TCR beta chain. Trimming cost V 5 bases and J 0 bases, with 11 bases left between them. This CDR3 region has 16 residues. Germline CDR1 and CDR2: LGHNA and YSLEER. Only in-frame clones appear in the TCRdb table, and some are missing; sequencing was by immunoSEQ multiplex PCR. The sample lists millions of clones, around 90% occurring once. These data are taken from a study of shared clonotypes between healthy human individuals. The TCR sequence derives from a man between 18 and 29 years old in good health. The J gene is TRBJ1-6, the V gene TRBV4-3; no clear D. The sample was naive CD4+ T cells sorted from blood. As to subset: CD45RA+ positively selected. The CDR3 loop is CASSKDLSSYNSPLHF. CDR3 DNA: TGCGCCAGCAGCAAGGACTTGAGCTCCTATAATTCACCCCTCCACTTT.